Below are 27 T cell receptor beta chains sequenced from a single sample in a study of blood T cell repertoires in COVID-19. Here immunoSEQ multiplex PCR was the method, and the copy in TCRdb shows in-frame clones only, minus some. This table holds approximately 220,000 clones, around 88% found once. The sequencing input was peripheral blood. The receptors come from a woman aged 45 to 65 with acute or convalescent COVID-19.

The rearrangement joins TRBV27 to TRBJ2-2; no reliable D call. There are 14 residues in the CDR3. Per the germline V gene, CDR1 is MNHEY and CDR2 is SMNVEV (reference sequence). Between the trimmed V and J ends, which lost 5 bases and 4 bases, there was a span of 11 bases. CDR3 protein: CASSQRGVTGELFF. The CDR3 DNA follows: TGTGCCAGCAGTCAAAGAGGAGTCACCGGGGAGCTGTTTTTT.

The DNA of the CDR3 is TGTGCCAGTACCAATGAGGAGGCAGGTGTTACAACTAATGAAAAACTGTTTTTT. It is translated as CASTNEEAGVTTNEKLFF. The chain recombines TRBV19 with TRBJ1-4; D ambiguous. The germline gives CDR1 LNHDA, CDR2 SQIVND (reference sequence). The germline V and J ends were trimmed by 7 bases and 0 bases, with 21 bases remaining between them. CDR3 length: 18 residues.

This clone was seen more than once but under ten times. This chain joins TRBV2 and TRBJ1-5, with 7 nucleotides matching TRBD1. The CDR3 consists of 14 residues. Germline lookup yields CDR1 SNHLY and CDR2 FYNNEI. The V and J ends lost 7 bases and 0 bases, in that order; junction bases with no gene match: 3. The CDR3 loop is CASTDRVSNQPQHF. CDR3 DNA: TGTGCCAGCACCGACAGGGTTAGCAATCAGCCCCAGCATTTT.

This chain uses TRBV5-5 with TRBJ2-5, with TRBD1 identical over 7 bases. The CDR3 is 15 amino acids. Germline V gives CDR1 SGHKS, CDR2 YYEKEE (reference sequence). J lost 4 bases, V lost 4 bases, and 10 bases had no gene match. DNA of the CDR3: TGTGCCAGCAGCGCGGAACAGGGGCTTACAGAGACCCAGTACTTC. Its translation: CASSAEQGLTETQYF.

The count of this clone is one. V and J are TRBV24-1 and TRBJ2-3; TRBD1 is a possible D gene (7 bases). This CDR3 has 16 amino acids. Per the germline V gene, CDR1 is KGHDR and CDR2 is SFDVKD. V lost 5 bases to trimming and J lost 3 bases, with 17 bases between them. CDR3 protein: CATSGSTRGVTDTQYF. The CDR3 region has the DNA TGTGCCACCAGTGGTTCCACCAGGGGGGTTACAGATACGCAGTATTTT.

This clone was counted only a few times. The J gene is TRBJ1-1, the V gene TRBV27, with 7 bases matching TRBD1. The CDR3 has 17 residues. V gave up 6 bases and J gave up 5 bases; unmatched junction bases: 18. In germline, CDR1 is MNHEY, CDR2 SMNVEV (reference sequence). The CDR3 DNA follows: TGTGCCAGCAGCTCCTACAGGGGCCGGCGGAAGAGTACTGAAGCTTTCTTT. Residues: CASSSYRGRRKSTEAFF.

The rearrangement links TRBV19 to TRBJ1-2; 7 nucleotides agree with TRBD1. The germline V gene has CDR1 LNHDA and CDR2 SQIVND (reference sequence). The CDR3 extends over 13 amino acids. With V trimmed by 6 bases and J by 9 bases, 10 bases remained unmatched. DNA for the CDR3: TGTGCCAGTAGACACGGGACAGACGTACGCTACACCTTC. Amino acids: CASRHGTDVRYTF.

The chain recombines TRBV9 with TRBJ2-1, with D hard to call. Germline-derived CDR1 and CDR2 are SGDLS and YYNGEE. Between the trimmed V and J ends, which lost 2 bases and 0 bases, there was a span of 9 bases. This CDR3 comprises 15 residues. The CDR3 loop is CASSVAVSSYNEQFF. The CDR3 DNA sequence: TGTGCCAGCAGCGTCGCTGTTAGCTCCTACAATGAGCAGTTCTTC.

V usage is TRBV5-6 and J usage is TRBJ1-4; 7 bases line up with TRBD1. The CDR3 is 16 amino acids. The germline CDR1 and CDR2 sequences are SGHDT and YYEEEE. V trimming: 0 bases; J trimming: 3 bases; junction bases outside the gene matches: 5. This CDR3 reads CASSLGQGAANEKLFF. The CDR3 DNA follows: TGTGCCAGCAGCTTGGGACAGGGTGCGGCTAATGAAAAACTGTTTTTT.

The chain links TRBV9 to TRBJ2-5, with TRBD1 matching over 9 bases. The germline CDR1 and CDR2 sequences are SGDLS and YYNGEE. V gave up 4 bases and J gave up 4 bases; unmatched junction bases: 8. The CDR3 contains 15 residues. As DNA, the CDR3 is TGTGCCAGCAGCTCGGACAGGGGTCCCGGAGAGACCCAGTACTTC. Protein sequence: CASSSDRGPGETQYF.

The rearrangement uses TRBV28 and TRBJ2-2, with 7 bases that match TRBD1. The CDR3 is 16 amino acids. The ends lost 5 bases at V and 0 bases at J; junction bases unmatched: 6. Germline CDR1 MDHEN, CDR2 SYDVKM. The CDR3 nucleotides read TGTGCCAGCAGTCGACAGGGAGCCCCGAACACCGGGGAGCTGTTTTTT. Translation: CASSRQGAPNTGELFF.

For this clone: A junction end diverges from the germline sequence, so it may reflect a read error. The V and J genes are TRBV6-5 and TRBJ1-2, with 10 bases identical to TRBD1. CDR1 and CDR2 (germline): MNHEY, SVGAGI. This CDR3 has 12 amino acids. CDR3 protein: CASSTLGQGPFF. DNA of the CDR3: TGTGCCAGCAGTACTCTGGGACAGGGGCCCTTCTTC.

The chain carries TRBV5-1 and TRBJ2-7; tentative D call: TRBD2 (6 bases). CDR3 length: 14 amino acids. Trimming pared 5 bases from V and 3 bases from J, leaving 15 bases between. Germline loops: CDR1 SGHRS, CDR2 YFSETQ. The CDR3 loop is CASRPGLNNYEQYF. The CDR3 DNA sequence: TGCGCCAGCAGGCCGGGACTCAATAACTACGAGCAGTACTTC.

The chain couples TRBV28 to TRBJ1-6; D gene ambiguous. Per the germline V gene, CDR1 is MDHEN and CDR2 is SYDVKM. The CDR3 totals 15 residues. Trimming took 2 bases from V and 9 from J, leaving 14 bases between them. As DNA, the CDR3 is TGTGCCAGCAGTTTAGGGGAGGGAGTGAGTTCACCCCTCCACTTT. Translation: CASSLGEGVSSPLHF.

J is TRBJ2-3 and V is TRBV2; 8 nucleotides line up with TRBD1. Germline loops: CDR1 SNHLY, CDR2 FYNNEI. This CDR3 region has 15 residues. Trimming at V came to 6 bases and at J to 0 bases, leaving 5 bases not matched to a gene. Written as DNA, the CDR3 is TGTGCCAGCAGACGGGACAGGTCTAGCACAGATACGCAGTATTTT. Protein: CASRRDRSSTDTQYF.

The genes are TRBV7-3 and TRBJ2-5; D remains ambiguous. This CDR3 region has 13 residues. Trimming pared 0 bases from V and 1 base from J, leaving 3 bases between. Germline CDR1 SGHTA, CDR2 FQGTGA. The CDR3 nucleotides are TGTGCCAGCAGCTTAACCATCCAAGAGACCCAGTACTTC. Amino acids: CASSLTIQETQYF.

V is TRBV5-4 and J is TRBJ1-3; D might be TRBD1 (6 bases). Trimming left V 0 bases short and J 2 bases short, with 12 bases between. CDR1 is SGHNT and CDR2 is YYREEE in the germline V gene (reference sequence). This CDR3 is built from 16 residues. The CDR3 DNA reads as TGTGCCAGCAGCTTGGCGGCAGGGGCAACTGGAAACACCATATATTTT. It yields the protein CASSLAAGATGNTIYF.

This clone was picked up one time. V and J are TRBV4-2 and TRBJ2-7; a weak D match, TRBD2 (5 bases). Germline CDR1 reads LGHNA; CDR2 reads YNFKEQ. The length of the CDR3 is 15 residues. V was clipped by 4 bases and J by 2 bases, with 15 bases between them. The CDR3 loop is CASSPPGLRAYEQYF. CDR3 DNA: TGTGCCAGCAGCCCCCCCGGACTTAGGGCCTACGAGCAGTACTTC.

CDR3 protein: CASSLGGLSGNGEQYF. CDR3 nucleotide sequence: TGTGCCAGCAGCTTAGGGGGGCTTAGTGGGAATGGCGAGCAGTACTTC. The chain couples TRBV11-3 to TRBJ2-7, with D maybe TRBD1 (6 bases). This CDR3 is built from 16 residues. With 1 base removed from V and 6 bases from J, the gap between germline ends came to 19 bases. Germline V lookup: CDR1 SGHNT, CDR2 YENEEA.

The rearrangement uses TRBV10-3 and TRBJ2-3; weak D call: TRBD1 (6 bases). The CDR3 has 15 residues. The germline CDR1 and CDR2 sequences are ENHRY and SYGVKD. Trimming removed 6 bases at V and 10 bases at J, with 23 bases between. CDR3 loop: CAISLPGPTSGAQYF. The CDR3 DNA sequence: TGTGCCATCAGCCTTCCGGGACCCACTTCAGGGGCGCAGTATTTT.

The chain recombines TRBV5-1 with TRBJ2-1, with 9 positions matching TRBD2. With V trimmed by 0 bases and J by 3 bases, 1 base remained unmatched. Germline values: CDR1 SGHRS, CDR2 YFSETQ. The CDR3 loop spans 15 amino acids. CDR3 bases: TGCGCCAGCAGCTTGGCTAGCGGGAACTACAATGAGCAGTTCTTC. Translating it yields CASSLASGNYNEQFF.

The V and J genes are TRBV6-1 and TRBJ1-1; D is ambiguous. Trimming stripped 1 base from V and 2 bases from J, with 11 bases between. In germline, CDR1 is MNHNS, CDR2 SASEGT. The length of the CDR3 is 15 residues. CDR3 in DNA: TGTGCCAGCAGTGAAGTGGGTGACACTAACACTGAAGCTTTCTTT. Translated: CASSEVGDTNTEAFF.

The chain is built from TRBV27 and TRBJ2-6, with 7 bases identical to TRBD1. V was clipped by 6 bases and J by 0 bases; unmatched bases: 5. CDR1 and CDR2 from the germline V gene are MNHEY and SMNVEV (reference sequence). This CDR3 region has 16 residues. The CDR3 DNA reads as TGTGCCAGCAGACGACAGGGTAACTCTGGGGCCAACGTCCTGACTTTC. Translated, it gives CASRRQGNSGANVLTF.

This chain links TRBV7-2 with TRBJ2-3; D unclear. V lost 0 bases to trimming and J lost 5 bases, with 6 bases between them. There are 13 residues in the CDR3. Germline V CDR1 and CDR2: SGHTA, FQGNSA. CDR3: CASSLASGDTQYF. As DNA, the CDR3 is TGTGCCAGCAGCTTAGCCTCGGGAGATACGCAGTATTTT.

The V gene is TRBV27, the J gene TRBJ2-7, with TRBD1 identical over 7 bases. Germline V gives CDR1 MNHEY, CDR2 SMNVEV (reference sequence). This CDR3 has 15 residues. Losses at the gene ends were 10 bases for V and 7 bases for J; bases not matched to a gene: 19. The CDR3 here is CATKTANRGTEEQYF. In DNA form, the CDR3 reads TGTGCCACCAAGACCGCAAACAGGGGTACGGAAGAGCAGTACTTC.

The chain employs TRBV2 and TRBJ2-1, with TRBD2 matching over 10 bases. The CDR3 consists of 16 residues. CDR1 and CDR2 (germline): SNHLY, FYNNEI. V lost 6 bases and J lost 8; bases outside the gene matches: 13. CDR3 protein: CASRDSVSGRVHEQFF. The DNA of the CDR3 is TGTGCCAGCAGGGATTCTGTAAGCGGGAGGGTCCATGAGCAGTTCTTC.

The chain carries TRBV6-5 and TRBJ1-5, with 7 bases aligning to TRBD1. V trimming: 6 bases; J trimming: 5 bases; junction bases outside the gene matches: 1. CDR3 length: 12 residues. Per the germline V gene, CDR1 is MNHEY and CDR2 is SVGAGI. The CDR3 region is CASSQGDQPQHF. The CDR3 coding sequence is TGTGCCAGCAGCCAGGGGGATCAGCCCCAGCATTTT.